The 5 T cell receptor beta chains given below trace back to one sample, sequenced in a study of blood T cell repertoires in COVID-19. Using immunoSEQ multiplex PCR, the repertoire was profiled, and TCRdb retains in-frame clones only, with some absent. The sample holds some 260,000 clones; 80% to 90% are singletons and the top ten take under 2%. The sample was PBMCs or T cells enriched from blood (not recorded which). The receptor source for this set is a man aged 40-49 years who had recovered from COVID-19.

This clone was found a few times. The rearrangement joins TRBV12-2 to TRBJ1-1; the tabulated D call, TRBD1, remains unverified against the DNA. TRBV12-2 is classified as a pseudogene. This CDR3 is 14 amino acids long. Here the CDR3 DNA reads TGTGCAAGTCGCTACCGGACAGTGAACACTGAAGCTTTCTTT. Residues: CASRYRTVNTEAFF.

The J gene is TRBJ2-2, the V gene TRBV30; possibly TRBD2 for D (5 bases). The length of the CDR3 is 14 residues. The germline gives CDR1 GTSNPN, CDR2 SVGIG (reference sequence). With 4 bases removed from V and 4 bases from J, the gap between germline ends came to 13 bases. This CDR3 is CAWIGVISTGELFF. The CDR3 coding sequence is TGTGCCTGGATCGGGGTTATAAGCACCGGGGAGCTGTTTTTT.

The chain links TRBV6-5 to TRBJ2-5; tentative D call: TRBD2 (7 bases). Trimming removed 2 bases from V and 2 bases from J, with 12 bases in between. The CDR3 is made up of 15 amino acids. CDR1 and CDR2 (germline): MNHEY, SVGAGI. Here the CDR3 DNA reads TGTGCCAGCAGTTACGGGGGAGGGGGTCAAGAGACCCAGTACTTC. The encoded protein is CASSYGGGGQETQYF.

The CDR3 nucleotides read TGTGCCAGCAGTTCCAGGACTAGTAGGGCAGATACGCAGTATTTT. As protein: CASSSRTSRADTQYF. The gene calls are TRBV6-6 and TRBJ2-3; 7 bases align to TRBD2. The CDR3 sequence is 15 residues long. V was pared by 4 bases and J by 4 bases, with 8 bases of the junction left unmatched. Germline V lookup: CDR1 MNHNY, CDR2 SVGAGI (reference sequence).

This chain links TRBV27 with TRBJ1-2; 8 bases are a match to TRBD1. V was clipped by 4 bases and J by 11 bases; unmatched bases: 6. Germline CDR1 and CDR2: MNHEY and SMNVEV (reference sequence). CDR3 size: 12 residues. CDR3 DNA sequence: TGTGCCAGCAGTTCCGGACAGGGTGTGTACACCTTC. Amino acids: CASSSGQGVYTF.